A single sample gave rise to the 16 T cell receptor beta chains below, sequenced in a study of response to subunit inactivated influenza vaccine (dated by TCRdb to about 2018). Libraries came from RT-PCR. The sequencer was an Illumina HiSeq 2500. TCRdb applied fastp at Q25 and MiXCR to the public reads, then kept only in-frame beta chains. One record per CDR3 amino acid sequence lists the most common genes and DNA. The sample table contains around 530,000 distinct CDR3 sequences; only one count was recorded for 16% of them. The ten largest make up roughly 3.1% of the sample. The sample consisted of CD4+ T cells sorted from PBMCs, taken about 24 months after vaccination. The receptors were sampled from a man in his fifties or sixties who received an inactivated influenza vaccine. Donor details come from another sample of the same person, matched by shared clones.

This clonotype appeared many times. The rearrangement links TRBV28 to TRBJ1-1; the D is unclear. The germline gives CDR1 MDHEN, CDR2 SYDVKM. The CDR3 is made up of 13 amino acids. Trimming left V 6 bases short and J 2 bases short, with 10 bases between. The CDR3, as DNA: TGTGCCAGCAGACGTGGGTATAACACTGAAGCTTTCTTT. It encodes CASRRGYNTEAFF.

This clonotype showed up many times. The chain uses TRBV12-3 or TRBV12-4 and TRBJ1-5; 9 nucleotides match TRBD1. The CDR3 is 14 amino acids. Unmatched junction bases numbered 5, after V lost 4 bases and J lost 7 bases. The CDR3 DNA reads TGTGCCAGCAGTTACCGGGACAGGGAACAGCCCCAGCATTTT. Its protein is CASSYRDREQPQHF.

The chain carries TRBV7-2 and TRBJ1-2, with 8 bases aligning to TRBD1. The germline CDR1 and CDR2 sequences are SGHTA and FQGNSA. V trimming: 2 bases; J trimming: 7 bases; junction bases outside the gene matches: 3. This CDR3 is 13 amino acids long. The CDR3 protein is CASSLLTGAGYTF. In nucleotides, the CDR3 is TGTGCCAGCAGCTTATTGACAGGGGCTGGCTACACCTTC.

The V and J genes are TRBV28 and TRBJ1-2; the match to TRBD1 covers 10 bases. The CDR3 loop spans 12 amino acids. Trimming cost V 6 bases and J 8 bases; bases outside gene matches: 3. Germline V gives CDR1 MDHEN, CDR2 SYDVKM. The CDR3 DNA follows: TGTGCCAGCAGCGGGACAGGGGTCGGCTACACCTTC. This sequence encodes CASSGTGVGYTF.

This chain links TRBV7-6 with TRBJ2-1; no reliable D call. Germline values: CDR1 SGHVS, CDR2 FNYEAQ. With 11 bases removed from V and 5 bases from J, the gap between germline ends came to 19 bases. This CDR3 contains 14 residues. Here the CDR3 reads CASTEGQHNNEQFF. The DNA of the CDR3 is TGTGCCTCCACCGAAGGGCAACACAACAATGAGCAGTTCTTC.

This clonotype has a count of ten or more. The V gene is TRBV5-1, the J gene TRBJ1-1; D is uncertain. This CDR3 has 13 amino acids. CDR1 SGHRS and CDR2 YFSETQ come from the germline V gene. V dropped 1 base and J dropped 3 bases, with 7 bases sitting between them. CDR3 sequence: CASSLSGDTEAFF. CDR3 in DNA: TGCGCCAGCAGCTTGTCCGGGGACACTGAAGCTTTCTTT.

The gene calls are TRBV5-6 and TRBJ1-1; D is undetermined. The V and J ends lost 4 bases and 7 bases respectively, with 14 bases between them. Germline values: CDR1 SGHDT, CDR2 YYEEEE. The CDR3 is 13 residues long. Written as DNA, the CDR3 is TGTGCCAGCAGCGCGTGCGTTAACTTTGAAGCTTTCTTT. It yields the protein CASSACVNFEAFF.

This chain connects TRBV6-6 to TRBJ2-2; 7 nucleotides match TRBD2. CDR3 length: 13 amino acids. With V trimmed by 8 bases and J by 3 bases, 3 bases remained unmatched. From germline, CDR1 is MNHNY and CDR2 SVGAGI (reference sequence). CDR3 DNA: TGTGCCAGCGGTCTAGCGGACACCGGGGAGCTGTTTTTT. Its protein product is CASGLADTGELFF.

V gene TRBV11-2 combines with J gene TRBJ2-5; D gene uncertain. Germline V gene data show CDR1 as SGHAT and CDR2 as FQNNGV. CDR3 length equals 14 residues. V was shortened by 4 bases and J by 1 base, with 10 bases between the two germline ends. The CDR3 region is CASSSMVIQETQYF. CDR3 coding DNA: TGTGCCAGCAGCTCAATGGTCATCCAAGAGACCCAGTACTTC.

This clonotype was counted between two and nine times. The chain uses TRBV20-1 and TRBJ1-2, with TRBD1 matching over 7 bases. The CDR3 consists of 16 residues. The V segment lost 0 bases and the J segment 0 bases; nucleotides outside the gene matches: 7. Germline lookup yields CDR1 DFQATT and CDR2 SNEGSKA (reference sequence). This CDR3 is CSARDHNRGPNYGYTF. In DNA, the CDR3 is TGCAGTGCTAGAGACCACAACAGGGGCCCTAACTATGGCTACACCTTC.

This clonotype was seen a handful of times. V and J are TRBV30 and TRBJ2-5; D may correspond to TRBD1 or TRBD2 (5 bases each). Per the germline V gene, CDR1 is GTSNPN and CDR2 is SVGIG (reference sequence). The CDR3 runs 15 residues. V was pared by 1 base and J by 0 bases, with 12 bases between. The CDR3 region has the DNA TGTGCCTGGAGTGCCACGGGGCTAAACCAAGAGACCCAGTACTTC. Translating gives CAWSATGLNQETQYF.

This clonotype was seen only a few times. The rearrangement uses TRBV7-2 and TRBJ2-1, with D perhaps TRBD1 (6 bases). Germline V gene lookup returns CDR1 SGHTA and CDR2 FQGNSA. Trimming pared 3 bases from V and 12 bases from J, leaving 12 bases between. CDR3 length: 12 residues. CDR3 loop: CASSFLGTRQFF. CDR3 nucleotide sequence: TGTGCCAGCAGCTTCCTCGGGACACGGCAGTTCTTC.

This chain links TRBV7-2 with TRBJ2-3; TRBD1 matches at 8 bases. The trim removed 2 bases at V and 2 bases at J, leaving 6 bases unmatched. Germline lookup yields CDR1 SGHTA and CDR2 FQGNSA. The length of the CDR3 is 16 residues. The CDR3 bases are TGTGCCAGCAGCTTAACAGGGGGTGTCCCCACAGATACGCAGTATTTT. Its protein product is CASSLTGGVPTDTQYF.

This clonotype came up many times. V and J are TRBV7-8 and TRBJ2-1; 8 nucleotides match TRBD2. V shed 1 base and J 8 bases; nucleotides not matched to a gene: 10. There are 16 residues in the CDR3. Germline values: CDR1 SGHVS, CDR2 FQNEAQ. The CDR3 bases are TGTGCCAGCAGCTTAGTAGCGGGACATAGAGTCCATGAGCAGTTCTTC. It specifies CASSLVAGHRVHEQFF.

This clonotype came up a few times. CDR3 in DNA: TGTGCCAGCAGGATGACAGGGGTAGCCAAAAACATTCAGTACTTC. Protein: CASRMTGVAKNIQYF. The J gene is TRBJ2-4, the V gene TRBV12-3 or TRBV12-4; 8 bases are a match to TRBD1. Losses at the gene ends were 6 bases for V and 0 bases for J; bases not matched to a gene: 4. The CDR3 is 15 residues long.

This clonotype occurred many times. The chain is built from TRBV12-3 or TRBV12-4 and TRBJ2-3, with 9 nucleotides matching TRBD1. Trimming took 3 bases from V and 3 from J; bases not matched to a gene: 4. The CDR3 runs to 15 residues. CDR3 sequence reads: CASSFRQGVTDTQYF. The CDR3 DNA reads TGTGCCAGCAGTTTTAGACAGGGGGTTACAGATACGCAGTATTTT.